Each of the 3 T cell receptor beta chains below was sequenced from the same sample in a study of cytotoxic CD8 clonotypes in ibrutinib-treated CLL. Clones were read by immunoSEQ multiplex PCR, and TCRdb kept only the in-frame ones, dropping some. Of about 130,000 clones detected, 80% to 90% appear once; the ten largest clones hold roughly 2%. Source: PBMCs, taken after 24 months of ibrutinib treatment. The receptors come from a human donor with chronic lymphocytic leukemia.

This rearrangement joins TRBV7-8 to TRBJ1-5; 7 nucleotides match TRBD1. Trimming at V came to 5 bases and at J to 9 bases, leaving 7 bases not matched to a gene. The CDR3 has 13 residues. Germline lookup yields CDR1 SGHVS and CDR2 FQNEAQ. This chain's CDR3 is CASSIQGSGPQHF. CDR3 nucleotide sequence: TGTGCCAGCAGCATACAGGGGTCGGGGCCCCAGCATTTT.

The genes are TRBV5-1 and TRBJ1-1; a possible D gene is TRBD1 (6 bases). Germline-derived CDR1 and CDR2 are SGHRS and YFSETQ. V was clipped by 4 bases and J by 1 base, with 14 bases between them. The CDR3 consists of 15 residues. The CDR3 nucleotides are TGCGCCAGCAGCACCCTACAGGGTCCGAACACTGAAGCTTTCTTT. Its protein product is CASSTLQGPNTEAFF. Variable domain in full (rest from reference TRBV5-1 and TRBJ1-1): KAGVTQTPRYLIKTRGQQVTLSCSPISGHRSVSWYQQTPGQGLQFLFEYFSETQRNKGNFPGRFSGRQFSNSRSEMNVSTLELGDSALYLCASSTLQGPNTEAFFGQGTRLTVV.

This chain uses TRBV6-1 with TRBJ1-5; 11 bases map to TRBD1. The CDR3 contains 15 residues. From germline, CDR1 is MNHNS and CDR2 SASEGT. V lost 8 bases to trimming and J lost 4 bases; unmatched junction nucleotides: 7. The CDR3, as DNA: TGTGCCAGCTTTAGGACAGGGGGCTTAAATCAGCCCCAGCATTTT. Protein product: CASFRTGGLNQPQHF.